This TCR beta chain was profiled in a study of T cells of healthy individuals. TCRdb analysed the 5' RACE reads with MiXCR anew, one entry per CDR3 protein. The repertoire holds roughly 87,000 distinct CDR3 sequences, with approximately 15% as singletons. V lost 9 bases and J lost 7; bases outside the gene matches: 5. CDR3 length: 12 amino acids. This clonotype was obtained from a human donor in good health. The chain couples TRBV12-3 or TRBV12-4 to TRBJ1-5, with 8 bases matching TRBD1. CDR3 nucleotide sequence: TGTGCCAGTCGACAGGGGAGCCAGCCCCAGCATTTT. This encodes CASRQGSQPQHF.